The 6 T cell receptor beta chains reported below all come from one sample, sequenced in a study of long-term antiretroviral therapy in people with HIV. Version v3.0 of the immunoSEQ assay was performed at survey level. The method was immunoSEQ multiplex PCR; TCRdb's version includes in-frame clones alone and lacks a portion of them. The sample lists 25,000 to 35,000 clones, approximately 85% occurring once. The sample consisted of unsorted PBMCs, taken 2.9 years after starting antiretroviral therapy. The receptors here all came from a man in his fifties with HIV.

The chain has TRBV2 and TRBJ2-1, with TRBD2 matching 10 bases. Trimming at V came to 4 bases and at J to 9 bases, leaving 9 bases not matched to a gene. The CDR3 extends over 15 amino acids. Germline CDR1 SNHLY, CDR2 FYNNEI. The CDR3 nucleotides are TGTGCCAGCAGTGGCACCGGGACTAGCGTGGTTGAGCAGTTCTTC. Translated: CASSGTGTSVVEQFF.

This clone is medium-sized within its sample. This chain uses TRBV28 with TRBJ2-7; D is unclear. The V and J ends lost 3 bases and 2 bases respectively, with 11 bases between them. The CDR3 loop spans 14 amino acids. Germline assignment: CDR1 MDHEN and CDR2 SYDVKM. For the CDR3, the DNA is TGTGCCAGCAGTTTCGGGCAATTGGCCTACGAGCAGTACTTC. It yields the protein CASSFGQLAYEQYF.

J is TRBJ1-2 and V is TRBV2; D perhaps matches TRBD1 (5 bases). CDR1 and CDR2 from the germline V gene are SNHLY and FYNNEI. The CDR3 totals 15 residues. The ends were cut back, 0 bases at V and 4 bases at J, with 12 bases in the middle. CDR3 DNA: TGTGCCAGCAGTGAAGCGCGAGGGGCCCGCTATGGCTACACCTTC. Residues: CASSEARGARYGYTF.

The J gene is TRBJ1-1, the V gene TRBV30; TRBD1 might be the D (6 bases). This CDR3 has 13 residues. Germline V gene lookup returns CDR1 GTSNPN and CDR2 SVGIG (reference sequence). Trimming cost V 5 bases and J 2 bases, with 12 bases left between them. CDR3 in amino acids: CAWGPGGNTEAFF. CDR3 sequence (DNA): TGTGCCTGGGGCCCGGGGGGCAACACTGAAGCTTTCTTT.

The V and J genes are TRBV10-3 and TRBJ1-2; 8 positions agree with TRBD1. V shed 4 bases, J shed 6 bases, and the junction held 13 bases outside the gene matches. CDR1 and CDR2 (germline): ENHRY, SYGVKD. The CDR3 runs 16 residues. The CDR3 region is CAISGGKTGTGNGYTF. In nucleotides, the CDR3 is TGTGCCATCAGTGGGGGAAAAACCGGGACAGGCAATGGCTACACCTTC.

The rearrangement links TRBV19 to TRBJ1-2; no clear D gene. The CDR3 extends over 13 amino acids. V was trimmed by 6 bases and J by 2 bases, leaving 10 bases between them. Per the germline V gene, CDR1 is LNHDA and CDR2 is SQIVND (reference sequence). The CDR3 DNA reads TGTGCCAGTAGAGGCAGAGGAAACTATGGCTACACCTTC. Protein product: CASRGRGNYGYTF. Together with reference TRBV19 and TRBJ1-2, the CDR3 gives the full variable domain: DGGITQSPKYLFRKEGQNVTLSCEQNLNHDAMYWYRQDPGQGLRLIYYSQIVNDFQKGDIAEGYSVSREKKESFPLTVTSAQKNPTAFYLCASRGRGNYGYTFGSGTRLTVV.